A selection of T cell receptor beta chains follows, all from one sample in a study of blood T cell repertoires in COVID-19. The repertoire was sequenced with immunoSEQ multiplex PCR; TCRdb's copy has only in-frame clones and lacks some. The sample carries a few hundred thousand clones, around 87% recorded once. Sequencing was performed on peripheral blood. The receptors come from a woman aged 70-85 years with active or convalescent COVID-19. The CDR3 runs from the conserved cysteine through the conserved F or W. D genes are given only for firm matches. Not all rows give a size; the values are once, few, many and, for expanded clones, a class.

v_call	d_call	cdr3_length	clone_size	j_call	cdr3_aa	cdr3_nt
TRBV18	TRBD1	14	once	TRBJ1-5	CASSPTGGGQPQHF	TGTGCCAGCTCACCAACAGGGGGCGGACAGCCCCAGCATTTT
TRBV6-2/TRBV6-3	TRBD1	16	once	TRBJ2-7	CASSYDSSRGTYEQYF	TGTGCCAGCAGTTACGATTCGTCCAGGGGGACCTACGAGCAGTACTTC
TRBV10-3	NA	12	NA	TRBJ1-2	CAISERSYGYTF	TGTGCCATCAGTGAGAGGAGCTATGGCTACACCTTC
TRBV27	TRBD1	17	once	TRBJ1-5	CASSLGTGPYSNQPQHF	TGTGCCAGCAGTCTTGGGACAGGACCTTATAGCAATCAGCCCCAGCATTTT
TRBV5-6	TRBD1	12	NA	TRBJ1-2	CASSVRTGHNTF	TGTGCCAGCAGCGTTCGGACAGGGCACAACACCTTC
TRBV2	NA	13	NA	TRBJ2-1	CASSAPRGNEQFF	TGTGCCAGCAGCGCTCCCCGGGGGAATGAGCAGTTCTTC
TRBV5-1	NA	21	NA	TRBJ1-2	CASSLGPSASLRDSWSYGYTF	TGCGCCAGCAGCTTGGGGCCCTCTGCCTCACTCCGGGACTCCTGGAGCTATGGCTACACCTTC
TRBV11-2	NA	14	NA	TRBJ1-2	CASSLAAPADGYTF	TGTGCCAGCAGCTTAGCAGCCCCCGCGGATGGCTACACCTTC
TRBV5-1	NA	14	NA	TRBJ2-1	CASSPEVAYNEQFF	TGCGCCAGCAGCCCGGAGGTGGCCTACAATGAGCAGTTCTTC
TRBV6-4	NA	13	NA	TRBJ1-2	CATSEREGSGYTF	TGTGCCACCTCGGAGAGGGAAGGAAGCGGCTACACCTTC
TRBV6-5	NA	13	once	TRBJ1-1	CASSFAGNTEAFF	TGTGCCAGCAGTTTCGCCGGGAACACTGAAGCTTTCTTT
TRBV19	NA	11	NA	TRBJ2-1	CAIIQGNEQFF	TGTGCCATTATCCAGGGAAATGAGCAGTTCTTC
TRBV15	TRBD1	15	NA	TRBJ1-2	CATSRESTGANGYTF	TGTGCCACCAGCAGAGAATCAACAGGGGCCAACGGCTACACCTTC
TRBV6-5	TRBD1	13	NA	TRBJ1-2	CASRRDRKYGYTF	TGTGCCAGCAGACGGGACAGGAAATATGGCTACACCTTC
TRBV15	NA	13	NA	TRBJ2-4	CATSRDMGYIQYF	TGTGCCACCAGCAGAGATATGGGCTACATTCAGTACTTC
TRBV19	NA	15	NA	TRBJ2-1	CASSRLVGAGDEQFF	TGTGCCAGTTCCAGGTTGGTGGGGGCCGGGGATGAGCAGTTCTTC